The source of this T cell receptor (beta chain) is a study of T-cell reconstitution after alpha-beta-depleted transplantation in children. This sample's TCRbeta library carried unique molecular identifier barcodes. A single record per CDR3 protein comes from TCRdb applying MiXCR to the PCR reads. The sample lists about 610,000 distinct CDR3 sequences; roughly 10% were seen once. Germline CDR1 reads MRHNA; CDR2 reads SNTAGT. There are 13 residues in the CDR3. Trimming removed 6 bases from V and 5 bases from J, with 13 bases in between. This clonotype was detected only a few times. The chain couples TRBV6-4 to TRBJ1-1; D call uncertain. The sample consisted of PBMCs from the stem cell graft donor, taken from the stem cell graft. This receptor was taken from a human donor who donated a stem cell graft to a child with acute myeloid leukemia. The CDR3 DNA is TGTGCCAGCAGCACCATCCGAGGGACTGAAGCTTTCTTT. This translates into CASSTIRGTEAFF.